This section outlines one T cell receptor beta chain sequence together with its context. Using immunoSEQ multiplex PCR, the repertoire was profiled, and TCRdb retains in-frame clones only, with some absent. The table records roughly 2.5 million clones, 90% to 95% of them present only once. Germline V gene lookup returns CDR1 ENHRY and CDR2 SYGVKD. The junction had 5 bases not matched to a gene; V was cut back by 6 bases and J by 0 bases. The CDR3 runs 14 residues. This sample stems from a study of shared clonotypes between healthy human individuals. The chain joins TRBV10-3 to TRBJ2-7, with TRBD2 identical over 7 bases. This receptor was identified in a man between 18 and 29 years old in good health. The sequenced sample was naive CD4+ T cells sorted from blood. Specified subset: CD45RA+ positively selected. CDR3 nucleotide sequence: TGTGCCATCAGCGGGGGAGGGCTCTCCTACGAGCAGTACTTC. It specifies CAISGGGLSYEQYF.